This paragraph reports one T cell receptor (beta chain). The data were taken from a study of shared clonotypes between healthy human individuals. It was CD45RO-negative cells, positively selected for CCR7, that made up naive CD8 cells, with terminally differentiated effector memory CD45RA+ cells excluded. The protocol was immunoSEQ multiplex PCR, while the TCRdb copy is restricted to in-frame clones and leaves out a portion. Among around 650,000 clones listed, about 95% were seen once. The CDR3 is 15 residues long. Germline CDR1 is SEHNR and CDR2 is FQNEAQ (reference sequence). Trimming removed 4 bases from V and 8 bases from J, with 21 bases in between.

The gene calls are TRBV7-9 and TRBJ2-7; D is possibly TRBD1 (5 bases). This clonotype was obtained from a woman aged 25 to 45 in good health. Material: naive CD8+ T cells sorted from blood. The CDR3 DNA is TGTGCCAGCAGCTCGCTTGGGGCGGATTTTCTCCAGCAGTACTTC. Its translation: CASSSLGADFLQQYF.